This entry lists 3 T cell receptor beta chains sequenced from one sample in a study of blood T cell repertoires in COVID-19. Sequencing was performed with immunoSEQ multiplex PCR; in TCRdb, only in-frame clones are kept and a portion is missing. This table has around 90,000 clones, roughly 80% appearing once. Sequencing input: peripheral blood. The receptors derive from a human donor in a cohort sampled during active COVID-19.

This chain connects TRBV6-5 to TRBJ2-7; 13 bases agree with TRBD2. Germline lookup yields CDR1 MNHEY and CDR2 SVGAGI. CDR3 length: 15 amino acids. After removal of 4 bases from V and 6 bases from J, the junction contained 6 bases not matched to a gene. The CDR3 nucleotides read TGTGCCAGCAGTTTCGAAACTAGCGGGAGGGGCGAGCAGTACTTC. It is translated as CASSFETSGRGEQYF.

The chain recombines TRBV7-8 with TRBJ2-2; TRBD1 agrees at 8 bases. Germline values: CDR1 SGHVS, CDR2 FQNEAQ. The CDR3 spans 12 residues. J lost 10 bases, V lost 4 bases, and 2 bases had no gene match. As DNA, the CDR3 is TGTGCCAGCAGCTCAGGGGGCGTGGAGCTGTTTTTT. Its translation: CASSSGGVELFF.

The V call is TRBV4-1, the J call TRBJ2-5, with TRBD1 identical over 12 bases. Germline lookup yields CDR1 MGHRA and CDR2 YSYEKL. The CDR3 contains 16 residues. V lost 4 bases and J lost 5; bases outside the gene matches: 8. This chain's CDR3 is CASSRMGQGAGETQYF. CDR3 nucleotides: TGCGCCAGCAGCCGAATGGGACAGGGGGCAGGGGAGACCCAGTACTTC.